Described below is a single T cell receptor (beta chain) sequence and its context. This receptor's antigen is unknown. There are no base qualities to consult, and no much larger clone falls within one base. The source of the sample is a study of blood T cell repertoires in COVID-19 (dated by TCRdb to 2020 to 2021). Regarding the complete study: Samples from collaborators originated in the United States, Italy and Spain and spanned both the acute and convalescent phases of COVID-19. The prospective study material was composed of cDNA or gDNA derived from T cells, B-cell-depleted T cells, or PBMCs. Subjects who had been exposed to COVID-19, were actively infected with it, or had recovered from it provided the deeply sampled blood TCRbeta repertoires that made up the dataset. The repertoires were released in a freely available public database meant as a resource for research on the immune response to SARS-CoV-2. Samples were obtained from the ongoing ImmuneRACE study (first 160 participants) and from about 1,300 subjects provided by 6 global collaborators. The sample metadata nearly always contained a de-identified subject ID, COVID-19 status, age in years and sex. HLA class I and class II types, where available, came from metadata supplied by the sample provider rather than from assay-based typing. The study at large found these results: The amount of clinical and demographic metadata varied by source and participant and was provided uncurated.

Germline trimming amounts to 0 bases on V and 2 bases on J, with 15 as the count of junction bases outside the gene matches. According to the germline V gene (reference sequence), CDR1 reads LGHDT and CDR2 reads YNNKEL. Including cysteine and phenylalanine, the CDR3 has 19 amino acids. Only the CDR3 portion is preserved as DNA: 57 bases, with reading frame beginning at the first base. Collaborating institutions collected whole blood in K2EDTA tubes following their own protocols. For TCRbeta analysis, collaborators shipped samples in one of three forms: frozen whole blood, isolated PBMCs, or DNA extracted from either of those sample types. TCRbeta CDR3 regions were amplified from genomic DNA by means of the immunoSEQ Assay, a bias-controlled multiplex PCR. The paper's data handling went like this. The number of nucleated cells in each sample was estimated by amplification of reference gene primers within the assay. To quantify the absolute abundance of each unique TCRbeta CDR3 rearrangement, sequence reads were collapsed and filtered. Productive Simpson clonality was computed per sample as the square root of Simpson's diversity index over productive rearrangements. TCRdb took this table from immuneACCESS and kept in-frame rearrangements with V and J called. Such tables lack part of the clones; where checked against another copy, unresolved V genes explain under half of the gap, and the rest is unexplained. The V and J calls and clone size were taken over from that table, and D and trimming were inferred from the DNA. The sample records roughly 68,000 clones, around 80% of which are singletons. Clones ranked in the top ten supply 9.2% of the sample.

The sequence derives from a human donor in a cohort sampled during active COVID-19. The sequenced material came from peripheral blood. In this chain, TRBV3-1 (or the pseudogene TRBV3-2) is recombined with TRBJ2-7; TRBD2 aligns with 8 central bases. The DNA is TGTGCCAGCAGCCAAGACGGCCCTTCGGAAGCGGGAGTCCCCTACGAGCAGTACTTC. Its protein is CASSQDGPSEAGVPYEQYF.